This T cell receptor (beta chain) was sequenced for a study of brain T cells in children with intractable seizures. Pre-surgery treatment included at least one anti-epileptic drug. Germline V gene data show CDR1 as MNHEY and CDR2 as SMNVEV (reference sequence). J lost 6 bases, V lost 3 bases, and 7 bases had no gene match. The CDR3 spans 15 residues. This clone showed up just once. Profiling relied on immunoSEQ multiplex PCR, and the TCRdb table lists in-frame clones only, not all of them. The sample lists 88,000 or so clones, roughly 89% occurring once. The sample was peripheral blood, taken at surgery. V is TRBV27 and J is TRBJ2-7, with 11 nucleotides matching TRBD2. The TCR originated in a girl aged 2-10 years with Rasmussen encephalitis and intractable seizures. This chain's CDR3 is CASSFSGGASLEQYF. DNA for the CDR3: TGTGCCAGCAGTTTTAGCGGGGGGGCCTCCCTCGAGCAGTACTTC.